These 7 T cell receptor beta chains came from one sample sequenced in a study of neurological immune-mediated disorders. TCRdb called the 5' RACE reads again in MiXCR, with one record for every CDR3 protein. The data contain tens of thousands of distinct CDR3 sequences, 5% to 5.5% of them singletons. The material sequenced was PBMCs. Every receptor here comes from a woman in her twenties or thirties with multiple sclerosis.

This clonotype was detected ten times or more. This chain connects TRBV5-1 to TRBJ2-5; 12 bases fit TRBD2. The CDR3 runs 17 residues. CDR1 and CDR2 from the germline V gene are SGHRS and YFSETQ. Losses at the gene ends were 4 bases for V and 4 bases for J; bases not matched to a gene: 11. The CDR3 region has the DNA TGCGCCAGCAGCACCTGGACTAGCGGGGCTGTGGGAGAGACCCAGTACTTC. It specifies CASSTWTSGAVGETQYF.

The chain is built from TRBV7-2 and TRBJ2-1; 10 nucleotides align to TRBD1. V gave up 5 bases and J gave up 3 bases; unmatched junction bases: 4. The length of the CDR3 is 15 residues. The germline gives CDR1 SGHTA, CDR2 FQGNSA. CDR3 coding DNA: TGTGCCAGCAGCCGACAGGGGGCCAACTACAATGAGCAGTTCTTC. Its protein product is CASSRQGANYNEQFF.

This clonotype was detected ten times or more. The gene calls are TRBV11-2 and TRBJ1-2; 7 nucleotides line up with TRBD1. Germline loops: CDR1 SGHAT, CDR2 FQNNGV. CDR3 length: 15 residues. With 5 bases clipped from V and 2 bases from J, the junction kept 8 bases outside the gene matches. The CDR3 region has the DNA TGTGCCAGCAGCCATCGCGGGACAGCGAACTATGGCTACACCTTC. It translates to CASSHRGTANYGYTF.

This CDR3 reads CAISGTGVGSPLHF. CDR3 DNA sequence: TGTGCCATCTCCGGGACAGGGGTAGGTTCACCCCTCCACTTT. The chain uses TRBV10-3 and TRBJ1-6; 10 positions match TRBD1. The J segment lost 9 bases and the V segment lost 8 bases, leaving 7 bases of the junction unmatched. There are 14 residues in the CDR3. Germline V gene data show CDR1 as ENHRY and CDR2 as SYGVKD.

At least ten counts were recorded for this clonotype. Here the CDR3 reads CASSLAQGSYNEQFF. The CDR3 DNA reads as TGCGCCAGCAGCTTGGCACAGGGGAGCTACAATGAGCAGTTCTTC. The chain employs TRBV5-1 and TRBJ2-1, with 7 positions matching TRBD1. Germline CDR1 reads SGHRS; CDR2 reads YFSETQ. J gave up 3 bases and V 0 bases, and 3 bases lay outside the gene matches. There are 15 residues in the CDR3. The complete variable domain, with remaining parts taken from reference TRBV5-1 and TRBJ2-1, reads KAGVTQTPRYLIKTRGQQVTLSCSPISGHRSVSWYQQTPGQGLQFLFEYFSETQRNKGNFPGRFSGRQFSNSRSEMNVSTLELGDSALYLCASSLAQGSYNEQFFGPGTRLTVL.

The V call is TRBV20-1, the J call TRBJ2-7; 8 nucleotides align to TRBD1. The CDR3 length is 11 residues. Per germline, CDR1 DFQATT and CDR2 SNEGSKA (reference sequence). Trimming at V came to 5 bases and at J to 7 bases, leaving 4 bases not matched to a gene. Here the CDR3 reads CSAGQGTEQYV. The CDR3 bases are TGCAGTGCTGGACAGGGTACAGAGCAGTACGTC.

Many counts were recorded for this clonotype. The J gene is TRBJ1-2, the V gene TRBV20-1; D ambiguous. The CDR3 extends over 13 amino acids. The germline V and J ends were trimmed by 3 bases and 5 bases, with 13 bases remaining between them. Looked up from germline, CDR1 is DFQATT and CDR2 is SNEGSKA (reference sequence). The CDR3 sequence: CSARRLARYGYTF. The DNA of the CDR3 is TGCAGTGCTAGGCGGTTGGCCAGATATGGCTACACCTTC.